This T cell receptor beta chain derives from a study of graft-versus-host responses after intestinal transplantation. This clone occurred once. The method was immunoSEQ multiplex PCR; TCRdb's version includes in-frame clones alone and lacks a portion of them. Of some 10,000 clones in the sample, 25% to 30% were seen once. The CDR3 has 16 residues. V lost 5 bases to trimming and J lost 0 bases, with 14 bases between them. Per the germline V gene, CDR1 is MDHEN and CDR2 is SYDVKM. This chain joins TRBV28 and TRBJ2-1; possibly TRBD2 for D (6 bases). The TCR sequence derives from a human patient who received an intestinal transplant. The sequenced sample was alloreactive CD4+ T cells from a mixed lymphocyte reaction culture, obtained before intestinal transplant. Indicated subset: CFSE-low proliferating T cells sorted from approximately 6-day pre-transplant mixed lymphocyte reaction (GvH or HvG direction). DNA for the CDR3: TGTGCCAGCAGTGGATTCGACGGGAGCTCCTACAATGAGCAGTTCTTC. As protein: CASSGFDGSSYNEQFF.